A selection of T cell receptor beta chains follows, all from one sample in a study of blood T cell repertoires in COVID-19. Using immunoSEQ multiplex PCR, the repertoire was profiled, and TCRdb retains in-frame clones only, with some absent. The table shows about 190,000 clones, with more than 75% occurring only once. Input material: PBMCs or T cells enriched from blood (not recorded which). These receptors were collected from a woman in her 30s who had recovered from COVID-19. Both conserved end residues are part of each CDR3. D genes are given only for firm matches. A clone size is listed for some rows: how often the clone was seen (once, few, many), or a class if it is expanded.

D gene	V gene	J gene	clone size	CDR3 DNA	CDR3 protein
TRBD1	TRBV5-4	TRBJ1-6	NA	TGTGCCAGCAGCCGCGGGACAGGGGTCGGAGTCTCTTCACCCCTCCACTTT	CASSRGTGVGVSSPLHF
TRBD1	TRBV7-9	TRBJ2-7	once	TGTGCCAGCAGCTTAGACAGGGGCCTTGACTCCTACGAGCAGTACTTC	CASSLDRGLDSYEQYF
TRBD2	TRBV3-1/TRBV3-2	TRBJ2-7	NA	TGTGCCAGCAGCCAAGAGGGGACTAGCGGGATCTACGAGCAGTACTTC	CASSQEGTSGIYEQYF
NA	TRBV2	TRBJ1-1	NA	TGTGCCAGCAGCAAAGGGAGAGAGAACACTGAAGCTTTCTTT	CASSKGRENTEAFF
TRBD1	TRBV5-4	TRBJ1-1	NA	TGTGCCAGCAGCTTGGGGGGGACAGGGCCGGGCACTGAAGCTTTCTTT	CASSLGGTGPGTEAFF
TRBD2	TRBV24-1	TRBJ2-3	NA	TGTGCCACCAGTGACCCTACTAGCGGGATCACAGATACGCAGTATTTT	CATSDPTSGITDTQYF
TRBD2	TRBV5-5	TRBJ2-1	NA	TGTGCCAGCAGCTTGGAGGGGACTAGCGTATACAATGAGCAGTTCTTC	CASSLEGTSVYNEQFF
NA	TRBV29-1	TRBJ1-2	once	TGCAGCGTTTTGAGGGCCGAGGACTATGGCTACACCTTC	CSVLRAEDYGYTF
NA	TRBV5-1	TRBJ2-1	NA	TGCGCCAGCAGCATGCGCCCGACAGATCGCTCCTACAATGAGCAGTTCTTC	CASSMRPTDRSYNEQFF
NA	TRBV28	TRBJ2-7	NA	TGTGCTACTCGGACTGAAGGGCGGAGCTCCTACGAGCAGTACTTC	CATRTEGRSSYEQYF
TRBD2	TRBV28	TRBJ2-7	NA	TGTGCCAGCAGTTTTCGGACTAGCGGCTCCTACGAGCAGTACTTC	CASSFRTSGSYEQYF
NA	TRBV24-1	TRBJ2-7	NA	TGTGCCACCAGTCTTGGACACATCTCCTACGAGCAGTACTTC	CATSLGHISYEQYF
NA	TRBV12-3/TRBV12-4	TRBJ2-7	NA	TGTGCCAGCAGAGCACAGGTATCCTACGAGCAGTACTTC	CASRAQVSYEQYF
TRBD2	TRBV5-1	TRBJ2-1	NA	TGCGCCAGCAGCTTGTATCCAAGGACTAGCGGAAACAATGAGCAGTTCTTC	CASSLYPRTSGNNEQFF
TRBD2	TRBV19	TRBJ2-1	NA	TGTGCCAGTATGATCCTAGCGGGAGGTTCGAATGAGCAGTTCTTC	CASMILAGGSNEQFF
TRBD1	TRBV7-9	TRBJ2-1	NA	TGTGCCAGCAGCGCGACGGGACAGTACAATGAGCAGTTCTTC	CASSATGQYNEQFF
NA	TRBV3-1/TRBV3-2	TRBJ1-6	NA	TGTGCCAGCAGCCTCGCCACCCGGACAGACTATAATTCACCCCTCCACTTT	CASSLATRTDYNSPLHF
NA	TRBV27	TRBJ1-1	few	TGTGCCAGCAGTTTAACAGGAATGAACACTGAAGCTTTCTTT	CASSLTGMNTEAFF
TRBD1	TRBV19	TRBJ2-3	NA	TGTGCCAGTTGGGATGGGACAGGGGGCAGCACAGATACGCAGTATTTT	CASWDGTGGSTDTQYF
TRBD2	TRBV5-4	TRBJ2-7	NA	TGTGCCAGCAGCTGGGGACTAGCGGGAGAGATCGAGCAGTACTTC	CASSWGLAGEIEQYF
NA	TRBV24-1	TRBJ2-7	NA	TGTGCCACCAGTGATTCTCGGGAGAGAGGCTACGAGCAGTACTTC	CATSDSRERGYEQYF
TRBD2	TRBV28	TRBJ2-2	NA	TGTGCCAGCAGTCGTAGGACTAGCGGGAGGATCGGATTAACCGGGGAGCTGTTTTTT	CASSRRTSGRIGLTGELFF
NA	TRBV7-9	TRBJ1-1	NA	TGTGCCAGCAGCCTTAACATCGACAGGATTAAAGCTTTCTTT	CASSLNIDRIKAFF
NA	TRBV7-9	TRBJ2-3	NA	TGTGCCAGCAGCCGGACGCCTCGGACTCCTCTCACAGATACGCAGTATTTT	CASSRTPRTPLTDTQYF
NA	TRBV21-1	TRBJ1-2	NA	TGTGCCAGCAGCAAAGAAAGGGAAATGGGAGCTACTAACTATGGCTACACCTTC	CASSKEREMGATNYGYTF
NA	TRBV20-1	TRBJ2-2	NA	TGCAGTGCTAGTGCCAGCGTGCGCGGGGAGCTGTTTTTT	CSASASVRGELFF
TRBD2	TRBV5-6	TRBJ2-3	NA	TGTGCCAGCAGCCCGCTAACTAGCGTTGATACGCAGTATTTT	CASSPLTSVDTQYF
TRBD1	TRBV29-1	TRBJ2-7	NA	TGCAGCGTCTGGGACAGGGGCGAGCAGTACTTC	CSVWDRGEQYF
TRBD2	TRBV19	TRBJ2-3	NA	TGTGCCAGTAGTATATCTTGGATAGCGGGAGGGGGGAGCACAGATACGCAGTATTTT	CASSISWIAGGGSTDTQYF
NA	TRBV6-4	TRBJ2-2	NA	TGTGCCAGCAGTGACTCACAGAACACCGGGGAGCTGTTTTTT	CASSDSQNTGELFF
NA	TRBV11-3	TRBJ2-7	once	TGTGCCAGCAGCTTACGGGGGTCCTACGAGCAGTACTTC	CASSLRGSYEQYF
NA	TRBV2	TRBJ2-1	few	TGTGCCAGCATGCCTAGTCCCCTCTACAATGAGCAGTTCTTC	CASMPSPLYNEQFF
TRBD2	TRBV7-9	TRBJ2-3	NA	TGTGCCAGCAGTCCACTAGCGGGAAGCACAGATACGCAGTATTTT	CASSPLAGSTDTQYF
TRBD2	TRBV6-2/TRBV6-3	TRBJ2-7	NA	TGTGCCAGCAGTTATAGGTCTAGCGGCATTTACGAGCAGTACTTC	CASSYRSSGIYEQYF
TRBD2	TRBV20-1	TRBJ2-1	NA	TGCAGTGCTAGTCTGTCGGGACTAGCGGGAGCAGATGAGCAGTTCTTC	CSASLSGLAGADEQFF
NA	TRBV25-1	TRBJ2-7	NA	TGTGCCAGCGGTCAGGGGATCGAGCAGTACTTC	CASGQGIEQYF
NA	TRBV5-1	TRBJ1-4	NA	TGCGCCAGCAGCTTCCTCGGGGAGACGGGTGAAAAACTGTTTTTT	CASSFLGETGEKLFF
NA	TRBV6-5	TRBJ2-1	NA	TGTGCCAGCAGTTATCATACAGAGTACAATGAGCAGTTCTTC	CASSYHTEYNEQFF
NA	TRBV19	TRBJ2-7	NA	TGTGCCAGTAGTATCCAGGGTACAGATGAGCAGTACTTC	CASSIQGTDEQYF
NA	TRBV6-5	TRBJ2-7	NA	TGTGCCAGCAGTTGGGGATTAGGGGGGGGAGACGAGCAGTACTTC	CASSWGLGGGDEQYF
NA	TRBV29-1	TRBJ2-5	few	TGCAGCGCCGCTCCTCTGAAGGGGGAGACCCAGTACTTC	CSAAPLKGETQYF
TRBD2	TRBV28	TRBJ2-3	NA	TGTGCCAGCAGTTTATTCGGGCTAGCGGGATGGTTAGGAAGAAACACAGATACGCAGTATTTT	CASSLFGLAGWLGRNTDTQYF
TRBD2	TRBV28	TRBJ2-1	NA	TGTGCCAGCACGAAAGGACTAGCGGACAATGAGCAGTTCTTC	CASTKGLADNEQFF
TRBD1	TRBV19	TRBJ1-5	NA	TGTGCCAGTAGCCCGGGACAGGGTGCCAATCAGCCCCAGCATTTT	CASSPGQGANQPQHF
TRBD1	TRBV29-1	TRBJ1-2	NA	TGCAGCACCGAAGGGACAGGGACCTATGGCTACACCTTC	CSTEGTGTYGYTF
TRBD1	TRBV28	TRBJ1-1	NA	TGTGCCAGCAGTTACCTCAAACCCCTAGGACAGGGGGACCTGGCTTTCTTT	CASSYLKPLGQGDLAFF
TRBD1	TRBV3-1/TRBV3-2	TRBJ2-7	few	TGTGCCAGCAGCCCTCAGGGGGTCAAGTCTAACTACGAGCAGTACTTC	CASSPQGVKSNYEQYF
NA	TRBV15	TRBJ1-5	NA	TGTGCCACCAGCGGAAGGGGGTCTTCACATCAGCCCCAGCATTTT	CATSGRGSSHQPQHF
NA	TRBV20-1	TRBJ2-5	NA	TGCAGCGGGGAGGCCTCAGAGACCCAGTACTTC	CSGEASETQYF
TRBD1	TRBV28	TRBJ1-5	NA	TGTGCCAGCAGTTTGGCCGGCGACAGGGGGCCAAATCAGCCCCAGCATTTT	CASSLAGDRGPNQPQHF
NA	TRBV11-2	TRBJ1-2	NA	TGTGCCAGCAGCTCTCCAGGGTCTCACCCTTTTGGCTACACCTTC	CASSSPGSHPFGYTF
TRBD2	TRBV5-8	TRBJ2-1	few	TGTGCCAGCAGCTACCCCAAACTTAGCGGGAGCAATGAGCAGTTCTTC	CASSYPKLSGSNEQFF
NA	TRBV24-1	TRBJ2-7	NA	TGTGCCACCAGTGATTTTAGAGGCGAGCAGTACTTC	CATSDFRGEQYF
NA	TRBV6-5	TRBJ2-2	NA	TGTGCCAGCAGCTCGCCCGACTCCGGCGGGGAGCTGTTTTTT	CASSSPDSGGELFF
NA	TRBV30	TRBJ1-4	NA	TGTGCCTGGAGTGTGGGGGGAACTAATGAAAAACTGTTTTTT	CAWSVGGTNEKLFF
NA	TRBV24-1	TRBJ1-1	NA	TGTGCCACCAGTGATAGCCAGGGTTTCAACACTGAAGCTTTCTTT	CATSDSQGFNTEAFF
NA	TRBV27	TRBJ1-5	NA	TGTGCCAGCAGTTACTGGGGCTTT	CASSYWGF
NA	TRBV11-3	TRBJ1-1	NA	TGTGCCAGCAGTTTGGGGGGTAATCCTGAAGCTTTCTTT	CASSLGGNPEAFF
TRBD2	TRBV30	TRBJ2-3	once	TGTGCCTGGAGAAGGTGGCGCGGGCCCCGTCGCGGACTAGCGGATACAGATACGCAGTATTTT	CAWRRWRGPRRGLADTDTQYF
NA	TRBV7-9	TRBJ2-3	NA	TGTGCCAGCAGCTTAGGAGGATTTGGCACAGATACGCAGTATTTT	CASSLGGFGTDTQYF